In this sample, the clone carrying this TCR beta chain turned up once. Antigen: not known. The junction does not match germline at one end; this may be a read error. Unique molecular identifiers featured in each of the TCR beta cDNA libraries. Each CDR3 protein is one row after TCRdb ran MiXCR on the PCR reads. Among about 540,000 distinct CDR3 sequences, around a third were seen once, and the ten largest hold around 6.1%. These data are taken from a study of post-analysis software for immune sequencing data. Whole-study results and caveats: By F measure, samples from a shared preparation batch strongly co-clustered.

What was sequenced was blood. The receptor's source is a girl under 18 with multiple sclerosis.

As DNA, the CDR3 is TGCAGTGTTGGGGCGGGGGGGACCGCAGACACGCAGTATTTT. Encoded protein: CSVGAGGTADTQYF. This chain uses TRBV20-1 with TRBJ2-3; 9 nucleotides align to TRBD2. CDR1 DFQATT and CDR2 SNEGSKA come from the germline V gene (reference sequence). CDR3 length: 14 amino acids.